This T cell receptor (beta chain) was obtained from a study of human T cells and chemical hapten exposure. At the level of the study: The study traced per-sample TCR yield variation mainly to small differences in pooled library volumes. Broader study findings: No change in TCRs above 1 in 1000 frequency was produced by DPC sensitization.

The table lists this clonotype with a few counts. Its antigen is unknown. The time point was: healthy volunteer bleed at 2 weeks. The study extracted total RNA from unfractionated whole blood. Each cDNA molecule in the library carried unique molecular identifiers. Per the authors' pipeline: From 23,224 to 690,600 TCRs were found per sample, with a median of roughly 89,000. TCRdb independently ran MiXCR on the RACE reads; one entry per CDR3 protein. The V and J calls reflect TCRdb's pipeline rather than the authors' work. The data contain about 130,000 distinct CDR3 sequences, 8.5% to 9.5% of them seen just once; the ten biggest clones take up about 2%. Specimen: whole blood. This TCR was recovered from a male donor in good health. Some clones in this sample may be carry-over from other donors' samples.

DNA for the CDR3: TGTGCCAGCGGGACTAGCTCCTACAATGAGCAGTTCTTC. This gives the protein CASGTSSYNEQFF. The chain combines TRBV6-2 or TRBV6-3 with TRBJ2-1; 8 bases align to TRBD2. This CDR3 has 13 residues. Germline V gives CDR1 MNHEY, CDR2 SVGEGT. The V gene end was trimmed by 8 bases and the J gene end by 0 bases; junction bases not matched to a gene: 0.